This is a list of T cell receptor beta chains from one sample in a study of T cell responses to AZD1222 COVID-19 vaccine. Generated by immunoSEQ multiplex PCR, the TCRdb table keeps only in-frame clones and is missing some. In the table there are around 140,000 clones, 90% of which are singletons. Here the sequenced sample was peripheral blood, taken on day 0 of AZD1222 vaccination. These receptor sequences come from an adult in good health. CDR3s include the opening cysteine and the closing phenylalanine or tryptophan. The D gene is left open where the match is weak. Clone size appears in some rows only: once, few, many, or a class for an expanded clone.

v_gene,abundance,j_gene,d_gene,len,CDR3nt,CDR3aa
TRBV18,once,TRBJ1-5,TRBD1,17,TGTGCCAGCTCACCAGTCGGGACAGGGGCTAACAATCAGCCCCAGCATTTT,CASSPVGTGANNQPQHF
TRBV7-3,once,TRBJ1-1,.,14,TGTGCCAGCAGCTTAACCGCAATGAACACTGAAGCTTTCTTT,CASSLTAMNTEAFF
TRBV7-3,.,TRBJ2-1,.,14,TGTGCCAGCAGCTTTCCCGGGACGGGCAATGAGCAGTTCTTC,CASSFPGTGNEQFF
TRBV7-9,once,TRBJ1-2,.,15,TGTGCCAGCAGCCCTAATTACGGACGAATGAATGGCTACACCTTC,CASSPNYGRMNGYTF
TRBV27,.,TRBJ2-1,.,14,TGTGCCAGCAGTGGAGGAGGTGGGTACAATGAGCAGTTCTTC,CASSGGGGYNEQFF
TRBV5-4,.,TRBJ2-1,.,15,TGTGCCAGCAGCTTCACAACTTTCACGGGCAATGAGCAGTTCTTC,CASSFTTFTGNEQFF
TRBV15,once,TRBJ2-3,TRBD2,17,TGTGCCACCAGCAGAGATTACGGGACTAGCGGAAGCCCCAGCGGGTATTTT,CATSRDYGTSGSPSGYF
TRBV7-6,few,TRBJ1-3,.,15,TGTGCCAGCAGCCTGGACGGCACCTCTGGAAACACCATATATTTT,CASSLDGTSGNTIYF
TRBV6-5,.,TRBJ2-1,.,13,TGTGCCAGCAGTTATAGGAAAGACAATGAGCAGTTCTTC,CASSYRKDNEQFF
TRBV2,.,TRBJ2-7,.,11,TGTGCCAGCAGCCCCGTGACCGAGCAGTACTTC,CASSPVTEQYF
TRBV21-1,.,TRBJ1-1,.,18,TGTGCCAGCAGCAAAGGGCAGGGGGACGAGGGTAGGAACACTGAAGCTTTCTTT,CASSKGQGDEGRNTEAFF
TRBV10-3,.,TRBJ2-7,TRBD2,18,TGTGCCATCAGTGAGGGTTTAGCGGGAGGGAAAACTGCCTACGAGCAGTACTTC,CAISEGLAGGKTAYEQYF
TRBV19,.,TRBJ2-5,.,13,TGTGCCAGTAGTATGGTCAAGCAAGGGGCCCAGTACTTC,CASSMVKQGAQYF
TRBV5-1,.,TRBJ1-5,.,15,TGCGCCAGCAGCGGGGGTGAGTTGGGCAATCAGCCCCAGCATTTT,CASSGGELGNQPQHF
TRBV27,.,TRBJ1-3,.,14,TGTGCCAGCAGTTTCAGGGGCGTTGGAAACACCATATATTTT,CASSFRGVGNTIYF
TRBV15,.,TRBJ2-4,.,16,TGTGCCACCAGCACCCTTACGACCAGGCCCAAAAACATTCAGTACTTC,CATSTLTTRPKNIQYF
TRBV19,few,TRBJ2-1,.,13,TGTGCCAGTAGTACCGAAACAGGACAAGGGCAGTTCTTC,CASSTETGQGQFF
TRBV12-5,.,TRBJ1-3,TRBD1,15,TGTGCTAGTGGTTTCCCCGGACAGGGGGGAAACACCATATATTTT,CASGFPGQGGNTIYF
TRBV7-2,.,TRBJ2-1,.,12,TGTGCCAGCAGCTTTCGGGGTAATGAGCAGTTCTTC,CASSFRGNEQFF
TRBV15,.,TRBJ2-7,TRBD2,14,TGTGCCACCAGCAGAGCGGGAGGGACCTACGAGCAGTACTTC,CATSRAGGTYEQYF